Below are 9 T cell receptor beta chains sequenced from a single sample in a study of blood T cells in healthy people across ages. The second PCR ran about 6 to 11 cycles with a sample-barcoded 5' primer and J-beta primers. TCRdb recomputed calls from the 5' RACE reads with MiXCR, one row per CDR3 protein. The profile shows over a million distinct CDR3 sequences, approximately 40% of them singletons. Input material: blood. The source is a woman aged 18-35 years in good health.

The CDR3 bases are TGCAGTGCTAGTGCGGGACTAGCGGGACACTACTCCTACGAGCAGTACTTC. Translating gives CSASAGLAGHYSYEQYF. The V gene is TRBV20-1, the J gene TRBJ2-7, with 13 nucleotides matching TRBD2. CDR1 and CDR2 from the germline V gene are DFQATT and SNEGSKA (reference sequence). The J segment lost 0 bases and the V segment lost 3 bases, leaving 8 bases of the junction unmatched. The CDR3 has 17 residues.

J is TRBJ1-2 and V is TRBV7-2; tentatively, D is TRBD1 (5 bases). CDR3 length equals 15 residues. Trimming shortened V by 5 bases and J by 7 bases, and 20 bases separated the two germline ends. In germline, CDR1 is SGHTA, CDR2 FQGNSA. The CDR3 reads CASSRRPRGYGGYTF. CDR3 nucleotides: TGTGCCAGCAGCCGACGCCCACGGGGGTACGGTGGCTACACCTTC.

A few counts support this clonotype. The chain combines TRBV3-1 with TRBJ2-6, with TRBD1 as a possible D gene (6 bases). V lost 3 bases and J 3 bases, leaving 9 bases between the germline ends. This CDR3 comprises 15 residues. Germline CDR1 is LGHDT and CDR2 is YNNKEL (reference sequence). The CDR3 nucleotides are TGTGCCAGCAGCCATACAGGGTTTGGGGCCAACGTCCTGACTTTC. Protein sequence: CASSHTGFGANVLTF.

This clonotype was detected a few times. This CDR3 reads CASSDRTDPKDTQYF. The CDR3 bases are TGTGCCAGCAGTGATCGGACAGACCCCAAAGATACGCAGTATTTT. The V call is TRBV2, the J call TRBJ2-3, with D possibly being TRBD1 (6 bases). The germline gives CDR1 SNHLY, CDR2 FYNNEI. The V and J ends lost 3 bases and 5 bases respectively, with 15 bases between them. The CDR3 is made up of 15 amino acids. The whole variable domain, remainder taken from reference TRBV2 and TRBJ2-3, is EPEVTQTPSHQVTQMGQEVILRCVPISNHLYFYWYRQILGQKVEFLVSFYNNEISEKSEIFDDQFSVERPDGSNFTLKIRSTKLEDSAMYFCASSDRTDPKDTQYFGPGTRLTVL.

This clonotype has just a few counts. V gene TRBV6-5 combines with J gene TRBJ2-7; the match to TRBD2 covers 8 bases. In germline, CDR1 is MNHEY, CDR2 SVGAGI. The V and J ends lost 2 bases and 2 bases, in that order; junction bases with no gene match: 5. This CDR3 is built from 15 residues. CDR3 sequence reads: CASSYARSGTYEQYF. CDR3 DNA sequence: TGTGCCAGCAGTTACGCACGTAGCGGGACCTACGAGCAGTACTTC.

As for this clonotype: The junction does not match germline at one end; this may be a read error. V usage is TRBV12-3 or TRBV12-4 and J usage is TRBJ1-2; TRBD1 might be the D (5 bases). The CDR3 consists of 12 residues. The CDR3 DNA follows: TGTGCCAGCAGTTTTGGGGCCCACGGCTCCACCTTC. Its translation: CASSFGAHGSTF.

The J gene is TRBJ2-1, the V gene TRBV6-1; 10 nucleotides agree with TRBD2. The CDR3 covers 15 residues. The V gene end was trimmed by 2 bases and the J gene end by 7 bases; junction bases not matched to a gene: 5. Germline V gene data show CDR1 as MNHNS and CDR2 as SASEGT. CDR3 in amino acids: CASSERLAGVNEQFF. In nucleotides, the CDR3 is TGTGCCAGCAGTGAAAGGCTAGCGGGAGTGAATGAGCAGTTCTTC.

This clonotype was picked up one time. V and J are TRBV3-1 and TRBJ2-3; D unclear. Trimming pared 3 bases from V and 2 bases from J, leaving 12 bases between. Germline V CDR1 and CDR2: LGHDT, YNNKEL (reference sequence). The CDR3 contains 15 residues. This CDR3 is CASSQTPVLTDTQYF. The CDR3 coding sequence is TGTGCCAGCAGCCAGACACCCGTACTCACAGATACGCAGTATTTT.

The rearrangement joins TRBV5-6 to TRBJ2-5; possibly TRBD2 for D (5 bases). The DNA end is more similar to TRBJ2-7, so the J call may be wrong. Germline values: CDR1 SGHDT, CDR2 YYEEEE. CDR3 size: 17 residues. CDR3 sequence reads: CASSLGTELVPRAEQYF. CDR3 sequence (DNA): TGTGCCAGCAGCTTGGGGACTGAGTTAGTCCCTAGGGCCGAGCAGTACTTC.